Following are 17 T cell receptor beta chains from one sample sequenced in a study of monozygotic twins with inflammatory bowel disease. TCRdb reprocessed the 5' RACE reads; each CDR3 protein has one entry and no DNA is given. This sample's table has over 200,000 distinct CDR3 sequences. Sequenced input: blood. These receptors were collected from a human donor with ulcerative colitis or Crohn's disease, or a healthy co-twin of an affected twin (not recorded which).

This chain connects TRBV20-1 to TRBJ1-4; TCRdb calls TRBD1, which cannot be checked without DNA. The CDR3 length is 12 residues. Germline V lookup: CDR1 DFQATT, CDR2 SNEGSKA (reference sequence). CDR3 amino acids: CSARQGGEKLFF.

The chain has TRBV20-1 and TRBJ1-3. The CDR3 contains 12 residues. CDR1 is DFQATT, CDR2 SNEGSKA, per germline (reference sequence). The CDR3 protein is CSAPPAGNTIYF.

The chain employs TRBV20-1 and TRBJ1-1; with no DNA, the TCRdb D assignment of TRBD1 cannot be verified. From germline, CDR1 is DFQATT and CDR2 SNEGSKA (reference sequence). This CDR3 contains 13 residues. CDR3 loop: CRASAGRNTEAFF.

V gene TRBV7-9 combines with J gene TRBJ1-2; absent DNA, TCRdb's TRBD1 call cannot be checked. The CDR3 consists of 17 residues. CDR1 is SEHNR, CDR2 FQNEAQ, per germline (reference sequence). The CDR3 protein is CASSLRDRALVGYGYTF.

The rearrangement joins TRBV7-3 to TRBJ2-1; TCRdb gives TRBD1 as the D gene, but with no DNA this cannot be confirmed. Germline V CDR1 and CDR2: SGHTA, FQGTGA. The CDR3 contains 13 residues. The CDR3 reads CASSPGQDNEQFF. Complete variable domain (other parts from reference TRBV7-3 and TRBJ2-1): GAGVSQTPSNKVTEKGKYVELRCDPISGHTALYWYRQSLGQGPEFLIYFQGTGAADDSGLPNDRFFAVRPEGSVSTLKIQRTERGDSAVYLCASSPGQDNEQFFGPGTRLTVL.

This chain links TRBV6-1 with TRBJ2-6; checking the TCRdb D call of TRBD1 is not possible without DNA. CDR1 is MNHNS and CDR2 is SASEGT in the germline V gene. CDR3 length: 17 residues. Here the CDR3 reads CASNPGTGVSGANVLTF.

The genes are TRBV2 and TRBJ2-7; TCRdb's D gene call, TRBD2, goes unchecked for lack of DNA. Germline V gene data show CDR1 as SNHLY and CDR2 as FYNNEI. The CDR3 extends over 13 amino acids. The CDR3 loop is CASRPGLAYEQYF.

V and J are TRBV7-6 and TRBJ2-2; the D call from TCRdb, TRBD2, cannot be confirmed without DNA. The CDR3 totals 16 residues. Germline values: CDR1 SGHVS, CDR2 FNYEAQ. The CDR3 is CASSQRLASVAGELFF.

The chain employs TRBV12-3 or TRBV12-4 and TRBJ1-5; with no DNA, the TCRdb D assignment of TRBD1 cannot be verified. The CDR3 runs 15 residues. The CDR3: CASSHHDRGGQPQHF.

The chain employs TRBV7-6 and TRBJ2-3; the D gene TCRdb calls, TRBD1, cannot be checked with no DNA. The CDR3 spans 19 residues. Germline CDR1 and CDR2: SGHVS and FNYEAQ. CDR3 sequence: CASSLLAVGDREISDTQYF.

The chain carries TRBV7-3 and TRBJ2-2; TCRdb names TRBD1, which stays unverified in the absence of DNA. This CDR3 spans 15 amino acids. The germline gives CDR1 SGHTA, CDR2 FQGTGA. This CDR3 is CASSSPSIQGGELFF. Variable domain in full (rest from reference TRBV7-3 and TRBJ2-2): GAGVSQTPSNKVTEKGKYVELRCDPISGHTALYWYRQSLGQGPEFLIYFQGTGAADDSGLPNDRFFAVRPEGSVSTLKIQRTERGDSAVYLCASSSPSIQGGELFFGEGSRLTVL.

The chain links TRBV28 to TRBJ1-5; TCRdb names TRBD1, which stays unverified in the absence of DNA. Germline lookup yields CDR1 MDHEN and CDR2 SYDVKM. This CDR3 is 13 amino acids long. CDR3 in amino acids: CASNIQGNQPQHF. The full variable domain, its missing parts supplied by reference TRBV28 and TRBJ1-5, is DVKVTQSSRYLVKRTGEKVFLECVQDMDHENMFWYRQDPGLGLRLIYFSYDVKMKEKGDIPEGYSVSREKKERFSLILESASTNQTSMYLCASNIQGNQPQHFGDGTRLSIL.

The CDR3 sequence: CASIPTGGFSADTQYF. V is TRBV27 and J is TRBJ2-3; TCRdb names TRBD1, which stays unverified in the absence of DNA. Per the germline V gene, CDR1 is MNHEY and CDR2 is SMNVEV (reference sequence). This CDR3 comprises 16 residues.

The CDR3 region is CASSEAGQGEAFF. The J gene is TRBJ1-1, the V gene TRBV2; TCRdb proposes TRBD1, but this gene call is untestable without DNA. The germline V gene encodes CDR1 SNHLY and CDR2 FYNNEI. The CDR3 sequence is 13 residues long.

The rearrangement uses TRBV6-1 and TRBJ1-1; absent DNA, TCRdb's TRBD1 call cannot be checked. Per the germline V gene, CDR1 is MNHNS and CDR2 is SASEGT. This CDR3 comprises 14 residues. This chain's CDR3 is CASSKRGRGTEAFF.

This rearrangement joins TRBV24-1 to TRBJ2-1; the TRBD2 assignment by TCRdb is unverifiable without DNA. The CDR3 totals 16 residues. Looked up from germline, CDR1 is KGHDR and CDR2 is SFDVKD. CDR3 in amino acids: CATSDWTSGGVNEQFF.

The chain uses TRBV5-1 and TRBJ2-1. The CDR3 is 14 amino acids. Germline CDR1 is SGHRS and CDR2 is YFSETQ. The CDR3 sequence: CASSLVVSYNEQFF. Combining the CDR3 with reference TRBV5-1 and TRBJ2-1 gives the whole variable domain KAGVTQTPRYLIKTRGQQVTLSCSPISGHRSVSWYQQTPGQGLQFLFEYFSETQRNKGNFPGRFSGRQFSNSRSEMNVSTLELGDSALYLCASSLVVSYNEQFFGPGTRLTVL.